This T cell receptor beta chain was obtained from a study of cytomegalovirus exposure and HLA in healthy donors. Study-wide context: One earlier analysis, a look at about 179 million T cells, found roughly 120 million unique TCR beta sequences.

The CDR3 runs 14 residues. V shed 7 bases and J shed 7 bases, with 17 bases lying between them. Germline assignment: CDR1 MDHEN and CDR2 SYDVKM. 13 Jbeta primers and 60 Vbeta primers were used for the PCR. Libraries were prepared by immunoSEQ multiplex PCR; TCRdb keeps only in-frame clonotypes and omits some of them. The sample consists of some 150,000 clones, around 73% of them appearing once. Sequences were obtained from PBMCs. The origin of this receptor is a male donor in good health and CMV-seronegative. The chain links TRBV28 to TRBJ1-5, with a weak D call TRBD1 (6 bases). This CDR3 reads CASTYRGGGQPQHF. The DNA for the CDR3 is TGTGCCAGCACCTACCGGGGGGGCGGCCAGCCCCAGCATTTT.